These 21 T cell receptor beta chains were all obtained from the same sample, sequenced in a study of blood T cells in healthy people across ages. Through a sample-barcoded 5' primer and a J-beta primer mix, a second PCR was run for about 6 to 11 cycles. TCRdb independently ran MiXCR on the 5' RACE reads; one entry per CDR3 protein. The table records about 800,000 distinct CDR3 sequences, 46% of them present only once. Material: blood. These receptors were collected from a man aged 80 or over in good health.

V gene TRBV9 combines with J gene TRBJ1-4; 9 positions agree with TRBD1. The germline V gene encodes CDR1 SGDLS and CDR2 YYNGEE. The ends lost 3 bases at V and 2 bases at J; junction bases unmatched: 11. This CDR3 contains 18 residues. CDR3 protein: CASSAPGTGTVTNEKLFF. CDR3 nucleotides: TGTGCCAGCAGCGCCCCCGGGACAGGGACCGTCACTAATGAAAAACTGTTTTTT.

This clonotype was observed a few times. This may come from a read error, since a much larger clone is one base off. The rearrangement links TRBV29-1 to TRBJ2-2; 8 nucleotides match TRBD2. V lost 7 bases and J lost 2; bases outside the gene matches: 3. CDR1 is SQVTM, CDR2 ANQGSEA, per germline. CDR3 length: 13 amino acids. The CDR3 loop is CSGVAGNTGELFF. The CDR3 nucleotides read TGCAGCGGAGTAGCGGGAAACACCGGGGAGCTGTTTTTT.

This clonotype showed up just a few times. V is TRBV20-1 and J is TRBJ1-1; a weak D match, TRBD1 (5 bases). V lost 6 bases and J 5 bases, leaving 22 bases between the germline ends. The CDR3 spans 15 residues. Germline V CDR1 and CDR2: DFQATT, SNEGSKA (reference sequence). The CDR3 DNA reads as TGCAGTGCCCGATCGGGGGTGGGGGGTATGACTGAAGCTTTCTTT. Translating it yields CSARSGVGGMTEAFF.

This clonotype was seen a few times. The chain uses TRBV9 and TRBJ1-5; 7 nucleotides match TRBD1. The CDR3 sequence is 14 residues long. Looked up from germline, CDR1 is SGDLS and CDR2 is YYNGEE. With V trimmed by 5 bases and J by 1 base, 3 bases remained unmatched. The chain's CDR3 is CASSGTASNQPQHF. Here the CDR3 DNA reads TGTGCCAGCAGTGGGACAGCGAGCAATCAGCCCCAGCATTTT.

DNA for the CDR3: TGTGCCAGCAACCGGGAGGGGGTCGGTGAAAAACTGTTTTTT. Encoded protein: CASNREGVGEKLFF. This sequence joins TRBV9 and TRBJ1-4, with D possibly being TRBD1 (6 bases). Trimming pared 6 bases from V and 7 bases from J, leaving 16 bases between. The CDR3 totals 14 residues. Germline values: CDR1 SGDLS, CDR2 YYNGEE.

With regard to this clonotype: A clone one base away is much larger, so this may be a read error. The rearrangement joins TRBV27 to TRBJ2-5; possibly TRBD1 or TRBD2 for D (5 bases each). In germline, CDR1 is MNHEY, CDR2 SMNVEV (reference sequence). This CDR3 region has 14 residues. The CDR3 DNA is TGTGTCAGCAGTTTAGAGGGGTACCAAGAGACCCAGTACTTC. It translates to CVSSLEGYQETQYF.

As DNA, the CDR3 is TGTGCCAGCAGCTCAGACAGGGGGGCGAAATCGGCCGGTCAGCAGTATTTT. It codes for CASSSDRGAKSAGQQYF. J is TRBJ2-3 and V is TRBV7-2; 9 bases align to TRBD1. This CDR3 region has 17 residues. Germline lookup yields CDR1 SGHTA and CDR2 FQGNSA. V lost 4 bases and J lost 11; bases outside the gene matches: 19.

The chain recombines TRBV5-6 with TRBJ2-1; D possibly uses TRBD1 or TRBD2 (5 bases each). Looked up from germline, CDR1 is SGHDT and CDR2 is YYEEEE. With 0 bases removed from V and 10 bases from J, the gap between germline ends came to 14 bases. The CDR3 runs to 14 residues. The CDR3: CASSLGAGTDEQFF. The CDR3 DNA reads as TGTGCCAGCAGCTTGGGGGCAGGGACGGACGAGCAGTTCTTC.

This chain links TRBV5-1 with TRBJ2-4; TRBD1 might be the D (6 bases). This CDR3 is 14 amino acids long. In germline, CDR1 is SGHRS, CDR2 YFSETQ. The V end was cut by 0 bases, the J end by 13 bases, with 17 bases between. The CDR3 coding sequence is TGCGCCAGCAGCTTGGACAGGGATCGAGAGGCCCAGTACTTC. This codes for CASSLDRDREAQYF.

V and J are TRBV6-6 and TRBJ2-1; D call uncertain. The CDR3 runs 15 residues. The V end was cut by 6 bases, the J end by 1 base, with 13 bases between. CDR1 MNHNY and CDR2 SVGAGI come from the germline V gene (reference sequence). The DNA for the CDR3 is TGTGCCAGCAGATCAGACACAACGTCCTACAATGAGCAGTTCTTC. It encodes CASRSDTTSYNEQFF.

The chain recombines TRBV20-1 with TRBJ2-1; 8 nucleotides agree with TRBD2. CDR1 and CDR2 (germline): DFQATT, SNEGSKA (reference sequence). The CDR3 extends over 13 amino acids. The junction had 11 bases not matched to a gene; V was cut back by 6 bases and J by 10 bases. The CDR3 is CSAEQAGVGEQFF. The CDR3 coding sequence is TGCAGTGCGGAACAAGCGGGAGTCGGGGAGCAGTTCTTC.

This clonotype was detected only a few times. The gene calls are TRBV27 and TRBJ2-5; D could derive from TRBD1 or TRBD2 (6 bases each). This CDR3 is 15 amino acids long. V was cut by 0 bases and J by 5 bases, with 13 bases left in between. Germline assignment: CDR1 MNHEY and CDR2 SMNVEV (reference sequence). DNA of the CDR3: TGTGCCAGCAGTTTATCGTTGGGGGGCATTGAGACCCAGTACTTC. Translation gives CASSLSLGGIETQYF.

V is TRBV6-1 and J is TRBJ2-5; 7 positions match TRBD2. TRBJ2-7 explains the end of the DNA better; the J call may be wrong. This CDR3 comprises 17 residues. In germline, CDR1 is MNHNS, CDR2 SASEGT. The CDR3 DNA reads as TGTGCCAGCAGCCCTCCTAAATTAGCGGGTGAAACCTACGAGCAGTACTTC. The encoded protein is CASSPPKLAGETYEQYF.

The V call is TRBV12-5, the J call TRBJ2-3, with a possible D match to TRBD1 (6 bases). V gave up 1 base and J gave up 0 bases, with 11 bases separating them. Per germline, CDR1 LGHNT and CDR2 FRNRAP. This CDR3 has 16 residues. DNA for the CDR3: TGTGCTAGTGGTTTGGGACAGGCCTCTAGCACAGATACGCAGTATTTT. Translating it yields CASGLGQASSTDTQYF.

The count of this clonotype is one. The chain links TRBV9 to TRBJ2-5; unclear D gene. Trimming pared 4 bases from V and 11 bases from J, leaving 15 bases between. This CDR3 comprises 12 residues. Germline lookup yields CDR1 SGDLS and CDR2 YYNGEE. The chain's CDR3 is CASSSSVTEQYF. DNA of the CDR3: TGTGCCAGCAGCTCGTCAGTGACTGAGCAGTACTTC. Drawing the rest from reference TRBV9 and TRBJ2-5, the complete variable domain is DSGVTQTPKHLITATGQRVTLRCSPRSGDLSVYWYQQSLDQGLQFLIQYYNGEERAKGNILERFSAQQFPDLHSELNLSSLELGDSALYFCASSSSVTEQYFGPGTRLLVL.

The sample holds a few counts of this clonotype. The chain couples TRBV15 to TRBJ2-2, with D unresolved. The CDR3 has 15 residues. Germline loops: CDR1 LNHNV, CDR2 YYDKDF (reference sequence). The V gene lost 0 bases and the J gene lost 4 bases, with 9 bases spanning the gap. The CDR3 bases are TGTGCCACCAGCAGAGATAAGTTCGCCACCGGGGAGCTGTTTTTT. This gives the protein CATSRDKFATGELFF.

The chain employs TRBV27 and TRBJ2-1; 8 bases match TRBD2. The J call is in doubt because the DNA end fits TRBJ2-7 better. CDR3 length: 16 residues. Germline V gene data show CDR1 as MNHEY and CDR2 as SMNVEV (reference sequence). The CDR3 DNA reads TGTGCCAGCAGTTCGTCAAGCGGGAGACGTAACAATGAGCAGTACTTC. It specifies CASSSSSGRRNNEQYF.

This clonotype was seen a handful of times. The chain joins TRBV7-2 to TRBJ2-7, with unresolved D. Germline values: CDR1 SGHTA, CDR2 FQGNSA. The CDR3 length is 14 residues. The V and J ends lost 1 base and 3 bases respectively, with 10 bases between them. The CDR3 reads CASSLETSNYEQYF. CDR3 coding DNA: TGTGCCAGCAGCTTAGAGACATCAAACTACGAGCAGTACTTC.

The table lists this clonotype with a few counts. The V and J genes are TRBV4-1 and TRBJ2-5; TRBD2 is a possible D gene (6 bases). The CDR3 loop spans 12 amino acids. Germline V lookup: CDR1 MGHRA, CDR2 YSYEKL. Trimming removed 3 bases at V and 11 bases at J, with 13 bases between. The CDR3 DNA reads TGCGCCAGCAGCCAGGCGACTAGTGTGCAGTACTTC. Residues: CASSQATSVQYF.

This clonotype showed up just a few times. This sequence joins TRBV27 and TRBJ2-7, with 9 bases fitting TRBD1. Germline trimming cut 6 bases from V and 1 base from J; bases unmatched to any gene: 7. Germline assignment: CDR1 MNHEY and CDR2 SMNVEV (reference sequence). The CDR3 has 15 amino acids. In nucleotides, the CDR3 is TGTGCCAGCAGGGCCACAGGGGGCAGTTCCTACGAGCAGTACTTC. This sequence encodes CASRATGGSSYEQYF.

In its sample, this clonotype was seen many times. The chain recombines TRBV20-1 with TRBJ2-1; D unresolved. CDR3 length: 15 amino acids. The V gene's germline CDR1 is DFQATT and CDR2 SNEGSKA (reference sequence). V lost 0 bases, J lost 4 bases, and 13 bases lay in between. Here the CDR3 DNA reads TGCAGTGCTAGAGAAGTGAAAGGCGTATACAATGAGCAGTTCTTC. It is translated as CSAREVKGVYNEQFF.